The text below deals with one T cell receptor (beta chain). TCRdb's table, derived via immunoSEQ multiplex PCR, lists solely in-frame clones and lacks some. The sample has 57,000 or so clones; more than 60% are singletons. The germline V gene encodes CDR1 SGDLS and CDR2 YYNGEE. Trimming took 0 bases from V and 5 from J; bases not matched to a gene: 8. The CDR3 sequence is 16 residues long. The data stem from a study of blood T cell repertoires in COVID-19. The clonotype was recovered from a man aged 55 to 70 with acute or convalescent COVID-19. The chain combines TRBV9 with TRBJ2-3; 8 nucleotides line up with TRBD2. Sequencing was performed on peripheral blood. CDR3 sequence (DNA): TGTGCCAGCAGCGTAGACCCGGGAGGGCCCCAAGATACGCAGTATTTT. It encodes CASSVDPGGPQDTQYF.